This T cell receptor (beta chain) was captured by sequencing in a study of T cell repertoires in cytomegalovirus infection. TCRdb reprocessed the reads with MiXCR, giving one entry per CDR3 protein. The table has roughly 640,000 distinct CDR3 sequences, more than 20% seen once. The sequencing input was CD8+ T cells from PBMCs. This TCR derives from a human donor in good health (CMV status not recorded). Some clones in this sample may be carry-over from other donors' samples.

The CDR3, as DNA: TGTGCCAGCAGTCTAGCGGGGGCCCCCTACAATGAGCAGTTCTTC. Amino acids: CASSLAGAPYNEQFF. The chain carries TRBV6-8 and TRBJ2-1; 10 bases agree with TRBD2. This CDR3 is 15 amino acids long. The ends lost 5 bases at V and 2 bases at J; junction bases unmatched: 3. Germline V gives CDR1 MNHGY, CDR2 SAAAGT.